This T cell receptor beta chain stems from a study of PD-L1 blockade in urothelial cancer. Regarding time point: peripheral blood 6 weeks after treatment start. For this clone: Its specificity is unknown.

Study-wide points: Durable-benefit patients had greater expansion of tumor-associated blood clones at 3 weeks.

Profiling relied on immunoSEQ multiplex PCR, and the TCRdb table lists in-frame clones only, not all of them. The sample carries approximately 28,000 clones, approximately 80% recorded once. Germline V gene lookup returns CDR1 SGHTA and CDR2 FQGNSA. This CDR3 has 15 residues. The germline V and J ends were trimmed by 5 bases and 1 base, with 15 bases remaining between them. This chain joins TRBV7-2 and TRBJ2-7; D is unclear. The specimen comprised PBMCs, sampled around atezolizumab (anti-PD-L1) treatment. This receptor was obtained from a man between 65 and 85 years old with urothelial cancer. The CDR3 loop reads CASSPLFAASYEQYF. In nucleotides, the CDR3 is TGTGCCAGCAGCCCCCTATTCGCGGCGTCCTACGAGCAGTACTTC.